These 3 T cell receptor beta chains were sequenced from one sample in a study of T-cell reconstitution after alpha-beta-depleted transplantation in children. The library targeted TCRbeta and was prepared with unique molecular identifiers. One entry per CDR3 protein results from TCRdb running MiXCR on the PCR reads. Of approximately 6,200 distinct CDR3 sequences in the sample, roughly 14% were seen once. Sequencing was performed on PBMCs, taken before TCRalphabeta/CD19-depleted stem cell transplant. The receptors here all came from a boy younger than 18 with acute lymphoblastic leukemia, due to receive a stem cell transplant.

This clonotype ranks as medium-sized. The chain joins TRBV18 to TRBJ2-5; 7 positions agree with TRBD2. CDR3 length equals 14 residues. Germline values: CDR1 KGHSH, CDR2 LQKENI. V trimming: 2 bases; J trimming: 0 bases; junction bases outside the gene matches: 0. The CDR3 sequence: CASSPGRDQETQYF. The CDR3, as DNA: TGTGCCAGCTCACCAGGGAGGGACCAAGAGACCCAGTACTTC.

This clonotype is classed as medium-sized. The chain combines TRBV13 with TRBJ2-3, with unresolved D. With 3 bases removed from V and 2 bases from J, the gap between germline ends came to 9 bases. CDR3 size: 14 residues. Germline V gives CDR1 PRHDT, CDR2 FYEKMQ (reference sequence). The CDR3 DNA sequence: TGTGCCAGCAGCTTGTTTGTCGACACAGATACGCAGTATTTT. Its translation is CASSLFVDTDTQYF. Looking up the rest from reference TRBV13 and TRBJ2-3 gives the full variable domain: AAGVIQSPRHLIKEKRETATLKCYPIPRHDTVYWYQQGPGQDPQFLISFYEKMQSDKGSIPDRFSAQQFSDYHSELNMSSLELGDSALYFCASSLFVDTDTQYFGPGTRLTVL.

This clonotype is judged medium-sized. J is TRBJ1-5 and V is TRBV28; D uncertain. The CDR3 covers 14 residues. Germline V gene data show CDR1 as MDHEN and CDR2 as SYDVKM. With 4 bases removed from V and 0 bases from J, the gap between germline ends came to 7 bases. CDR3 residues: CASSSTVSNQPQHF. The CDR3 bases are TGTGCCAGCAGTTCGACGGTTAGCAATCAGCCCCAGCATTTT.